This entry features one TCR beta chain sequence. This receptor's antigen is unknown. No per-base quality is available; no much larger clone lies one base away. The germline V gene encodes CDR1 SEHNR and CDR2 FQNEAQ (reference sequence). Germline trimming: 5 bases from V, 6 bases from J; junction bases outside gene matches: 13. CDR3 length: 17 amino acids, cysteine to phenylalanine. Just CDR3 DNA is preserved here, 51 bases in frame from base 1. TCRbeta CDR3 regions were amplified from genomic DNA by means of the immunoSEQ Assay, a bias-controlled multiplex PCR. From the authors' description of their analysis: The number of nucleated cells in each sample was estimated from the amplification of reference gene primers within the assay. To quantify the absolute abundance of each unique TCRbeta CDR3 rearrangement, sequence reads were collapsed and filtered. Productive Simpson clonality was computed per sample as the square root of Simpson's diversity index over productive rearrangements. Not all clones reach the TCRdb copy of this immuneACCESS table, which keeps in-frame sequences only. Checked studies attribute under half of the gap to unresolved V genes and leave the rest unexplained. D and trimming come from the DNA, and the V and J calls and clone size come from that table. The sample data list a few hundred thousand clones, and over 70% of these were observed just once. The ten top clones hold around 1.2% of the sample.

This entry belongs to a study of blood T cell repertoires in COVID-19 (dated by TCRdb to about 2020). General notes on the study: Samples covering the acute and convalescent phases of COVID-19 were provided by collaborators in the United States, Italy and Spain. The material from the prospective study consisted of cDNA or gDNA derived from T cells, B-cell-depleted T cells, or PBMCs. Deeply sampled blood TCRbeta repertoires from subjects exposed to, actively infected with, or recovered from COVID-19 were included in the dataset. A freely available public database, intended as a resource for researchers studying the immune response to SARS-CoV-2, is where the repertoires were released. Samples were obtained from the ongoing ImmuneRACE study (first 160 participants) and from about 1,300 subjects provided by 6 global collaborators. Sample metadata almost always included a de-identified subject ID, COVID-19 status, age in years and sex. HLA class I and class II types, where available, came from metadata supplied by the sample provider rather than from assay-based typing.

The investigation overall reported the following: Clinical and demographic metadata were provided uncurated, with the amount varying by source and participant.

Whole blood was collected in K2EDTA tubes by collaborating institutions according to the institutions' own protocols. Collaborator samples were shipped for TCRbeta analysis as frozen whole blood, isolated PBMCs, or DNA extracted from either sample type. The receptor's source is a woman in her forties or fifties with acute or convalescent COVID-19. The sample comprised peripheral blood. Recombination joined TRBV7-9 with TRBJ2-3, and TRBD2 matches 11 of the central bases. The CDR3 protein is CASSPRLAGPNLDTQYF. Read as DNA, the sequence is TGTGCCAGCAGCCCCAGACTAGCGGGGCCTAATTTGGATACGCAGTATTTT.